One sample yielded the 20 T cell receptor beta chains listed below, sequenced in a study of cytomegalovirus exposure and HLA in healthy donors. The PCR employed 60 Vbeta primers together with 13 Jbeta primers. The protocol was immunoSEQ multiplex PCR, while the TCRdb copy is restricted to in-frame clones and leaves out a portion. The repertoire consists of some 200,000 clones, with approximately 85% occurring once and the leading ten covering roughly 1.4%. Sequenced: PBMCs. The receptors shown here come from a girl under 18 in good health and CMV-seropositive.

The rearrangement joins TRBV4-1 to TRBJ2-2; 7 bases are a match to TRBD1. The trim removed 3 bases at V and 4 bases at J, leaving 5 bases unmatched. Germline CDR1 MGHRA, CDR2 YSYEKL. CDR3 length: 15 residues. The CDR3 spells CASSHGDRATGELFF. As DNA, the CDR3 is TGCGCCAGCAGCCATGGAGACAGGGCCACCGGGGAGCTGTTTTTT.

The rearrangement uses TRBV5-1 and TRBJ1-5; unclear D gene. Per the germline V gene, CDR1 is SGHRS and CDR2 is YFSETQ. This CDR3 region has 14 residues. The germline V and J ends were trimmed by 0 bases and 2 bases, with 6 bases remaining between them. CDR3 DNA sequence: TGCGCCAGCAGCTTGGACCGGGGCAATCAGCCCCAGCATTTT. Translating it yields CASSLDRGNQPQHF.

The chain couples TRBV6-5 to TRBJ2-1; perhaps TRBD1 as D (6 bases). Germline CDR1 and CDR2: MNHEY and SVGAGI. V gave up 5 bases and J gave up 7 bases, with 9 bases separating them. The CDR3 length is 12 residues. Here the CDR3 reads CASSGTHNEQFF. CDR3 nucleotides: TGTGCCAGCAGTGGGACACATAATGAGCAGTTCTTC.

The chain is built from TRBV9 and TRBJ2-6; 7 positions agree with TRBD2. The V gene's germline CDR1 is SGDLS and CDR2 YYNGEE. The CDR3 has 19 residues. The J segment lost 3 bases and the V segment lost 4 bases, leaving 16 bases of the junction unmatched. This chain's CDR3 is CASSRRDAGLGVGANVLTF. In nucleotides, the CDR3 is TGTGCCAGCAGCAGACGGGACGCCGGACTAGGGGTTGGGGCCAACGTCCTGACTTTC. The variable domain in full, completed from reference TRBV9 and TRBJ2-6, reads DSGVTQTPKHLITATGQRVTLRCSPRSGDLSVYWYQQSLDQGLQFLIQYYNGEERAKGNILERFSAQQFPDLHSELNLSSLELGDSALYFCASSRRDAGLGVGANVLTFGAGSRLTVL.

V gene TRBV7-2 combines with J gene TRBJ2-5; 9 bases are a match to TRBD2. Germline trimming cut 4 bases from V and 5 bases from J; bases unmatched to any gene: 11. This CDR3 contains 16 residues. Looked up from germline, CDR1 is SGHTA and CDR2 is FQGNSA. The CDR3 coding sequence is TGTGCCAGCAGCTCACGAGCGGGGGGACCCCTGGAGACCCAGTACTTC. Protein product: CASSSRAGGPLETQYF.

The chain is built from TRBV11-3 and TRBJ2-7; 7 bases agree with TRBD1. Trimming removed 3 bases from V and 3 bases from J; junction bases left unmatched: 8. Germline V gene sequence: CDR1 SGHNT, CDR2 YENEEA. The CDR3 runs to 15 residues. The CDR3 spells CASSLTRDRDYEQYF. CDR3 nucleotide sequence: TGTGCCAGCAGCTTGACCCGGGACAGAGACTACGAGCAGTACTTC.

The rearrangement links TRBV29-1 to TRBJ2-3, with D possibly being TRBD2 (5 bases). The CDR3 extends over 12 amino acids. Trimming left V 3 bases short and J 2 bases short, with 6 bases between. Germline V gene lookup returns CDR1 SQVTM and CDR2 ANQGSEA. The CDR3 sequence is CSVERDTDTQYF. CDR3 DNA sequence: TGCAGCGTTGAGAGGGACACAGATACGCAGTATTTT.

The chain combines TRBV5-6 with TRBJ1-1, with a weak D call TRBD1 (5 bases). This CDR3 comprises 14 residues. The ends were cut back, 0 bases at V and 4 bases at J, with 10 bases in the middle. Germline V CDR1 and CDR2: SGHDT, YYEEEE. Here the CDR3 DNA reads TGTGCCAGCAGCTTGGGGGGGGTTAGCACTGAAGCTTTCTTT. Protein: CASSLGGVSTEAFF.

This chain connects TRBV12-5 to TRBJ2-1, with 8 positions matching TRBD2. CDR3 size: 11 residues. Per germline, CDR1 LGHNT and CDR2 FRNRAP. The J segment lost 15 bases and the V segment lost 4 bases, leaving 5 bases of the junction unmatched. CDR3 DNA: TGTGCTAGTGGTTGGGGACTAGAGGGGTTCTTC. It encodes CASGWGLEGFF.

V gene TRBV7-9 combines with J gene TRBJ2-2, with TRBD2 matching over 9 bases. Germline lookup yields CDR1 SEHNR and CDR2 FQNEAQ (reference sequence). This CDR3 contains 14 residues. Trimming cost V 5 bases and J 6 bases; bases outside gene matches: 4. CDR3 sequence (DNA): TGTGCCAGCAGCCCGCGGGGGGGGGCCGGGGAGCTGTTTTTT. It encodes CASSPRGGAGELFF.

This sequence joins TRBV5-6 and TRBJ2-1; the match to TRBD2 covers 8 bases. Germline-derived CDR1 and CDR2 are SGHDT and YYEEEE. Trimming removed 4 bases from V and 9 bases from J; junction bases left unmatched: 9. CDR3 size: 14 residues. In nucleotides, the CDR3 is TGTGCCAGCAGCCATTACGGGGGGGCCATTGAGCAGTTCTTC. This translates into CASSHYGGAIEQFF.

The gene calls are TRBV7-2 and TRBJ1-3; possible D gene TRBD1, 6 bases. V lost 6 bases to trimming and J lost 2 bases, with 17 bases between them. Germline V gene sequence: CDR1 SGHTA, CDR2 FQGNSA. The CDR3 extends over 16 amino acids. CDR3 coding DNA: TGTGCCAGCAGTTCACAGGGAAGGGGAACTGGAAACACCATATATTTT. This encodes CASSSQGRGTGNTIYF.

J is TRBJ1-6 and V is TRBV25-1, with D unclear. The V end was cut by 3 bases, the J end by 6 bases, with 9 bases between. The CDR3 loop spans 14 amino acids. Germline V gives CDR1 MGHDK, CDR2 SYGVNS. DNA for the CDR3: TGTGCCAGCAGTGAGTCGGGGTTTAATTCACCCCTCCACTTT. It specifies CASSESGFNSPLHF.

This clone was seen a handful of times. The chain combines TRBV5-5 with TRBJ2-7; D is ambiguous. V shed 3 bases and J shed 4 bases, with 5 bases lying between them. The CDR3 runs to 11 residues. In germline, CDR1 is SGHKS, CDR2 YYEKEE (reference sequence). CDR3 protein: CASSYSYEQYF. The CDR3 DNA sequence: TGTGCCAGCAGCTACAGTTACGAGCAGTACTTC.

The rearrangement joins TRBV10-3 to TRBJ1-4, with D possibly matching TRBD1 (5 bases). From germline, CDR1 is ENHRY and CDR2 SYGVKD. The CDR3 is 12 residues long. Trimming cost V 8 bases and J 7 bases, with 11 bases left between them. CDR3 in amino acids: CAIATAGEKLFF. In DNA, the CDR3 is TGTGCCATCGCGACAGCGGGTGAAAAACTGTTTTTT.

Regarding this clone: Other DNA sequences in the sample encode the same CDR3. V gene TRBV5-4 combines with J gene TRBJ2-5; D remains unclear. V lost 3 bases and J 2 bases, leaving 2 bases between the germline ends. Germline V gene sequence: CDR1 SGHNT, CDR2 YYREEE (reference sequence). This CDR3 comprises 11 residues. The CDR3 DNA reads as TGTGCCAGCAGCTCTCAAGAGACCCAGTACTTC. Its translation is CASSSQETQYF.

The rearrangement links TRBV7-2 to TRBJ2-1; 12 bases are a match to TRBD2. V lost 6 bases, J lost 10 bases, and 7 bases stayed unmatched. CDR1 is SGHTA and CDR2 is FQGNSA in the germline V gene. There are 14 residues in the CDR3. The CDR3: CASSDLAGGPEQFF. CDR3 nucleotides: TGTGCCAGCAGTGACCTAGCGGGGGGGCCAGAGCAGTTCTTC. The complete variable domain, with remaining parts taken from reference TRBV7-2 and TRBJ2-1, reads GAGVSQSPSNKVTEKGKDVELRCDPISGHTALYWYRQSLGQGLEFLIYFQGNSAPDKSGLPSDRFSAERTGGSVSTLTIQRTQQEDSAVYLCASSDLAGGPEQFFGPGTRLTVL.

This clone turned up a few times. The J gene is TRBJ1-4, the V gene TRBV15, with a possible D match to TRBD1 (6 bases). The CDR3 is 16 amino acids. The germline CDR1 and CDR2 sequences are LNHNV and YYDKDF (reference sequence). V shed 0 bases and J shed 7 bases, with 15 bases lying between them. CDR3 nucleotides: TGTGCCACCAGCAGAGATCTCGAACAGGGAAGTGAAAAACTGTTTTTT. This translates into CATSRDLEQGSEKLFF. Complete variable domain (other parts from reference TRBV15 and TRBJ1-4): DAMVIQNPRYQVTQFGKPVTLSCSQTLNHNVMYWYQQKSSQAPKLLFHYYDKDFNNEADTPDNFQSRRPNTSFCFLDIRSPGLGDTAMYLCATSRDLEQGSEKLFFGSGTQLSVL.

The chain uses TRBV6-5 and TRBJ2-1; D is unclear. This CDR3 is built from 15 residues. Germline assignment: CDR1 MNHEY and CDR2 SVGAGI. V lost 1 base, J lost 3 bases, and 10 bases lay in between. The CDR3 DNA reads as TGTGCCAGCAGTTACTTCCGGAGAGACTACAATGAGCAGTTCTTC. The encoded protein is CASSYFRRDYNEQFF.

The chain employs TRBV6-6 and TRBJ1-5; TRBD1 agrees at 9 bases. CDR1 is MNHNY and CDR2 is SVGAGI in the germline V gene (reference sequence). The CDR3 is made up of 16 amino acids. J was trimmed by 4 bases and V by 2 bases; bases with no gene match: 6. The CDR3 DNA is TGTGCCAGCAGTTACGTTGCCGGGACAGGGAATCAGCCCCAGCATTTT. This codes for CASSYVAGTGNQPQHF.